This T cell receptor (beta chain) was observed in a study of CD8 T cells in ankylosing spondylitis. Study conclusions and caveats: Disease-linked clones proved CD8+ and comparatively uncommon in peripheral blood. What appeared characteristic of ankylosing spondylitis blood was a TCR beta motif of eight highly homologous variants.

TCRdb reanalysed the 5' RACE reads using MiXCR and keeps one entry per CDR3 protein. The data hold fewer than 550,000 distinct CDR3 sequences, with approximately 5% observed a single time. This clonotype was detected ten times or more. Its antigen remains unidentified. The CDR3 consists of 15 residues. The V and J ends lost 4 bases and 7 bases, in that order; junction bases with no gene match: 13. Germline V gene data show CDR1 as SGDLS and CDR2 as YYNGEE. The chain joins TRBV9 to TRBJ2-7; 8 nucleotides align to TRBD1. The TCR comes from a male donor with ankylosing spondylitis. Sequencing was performed on blood, either unsorted or a sorted T cell fraction (not recorded which). The CDR3 region is CASSTRTGSSEEQYF. CDR3 coding DNA: TGTGCCAGCAGCACCAGGACAGGGTCCTCTGAGGAGCAGTACTTC.